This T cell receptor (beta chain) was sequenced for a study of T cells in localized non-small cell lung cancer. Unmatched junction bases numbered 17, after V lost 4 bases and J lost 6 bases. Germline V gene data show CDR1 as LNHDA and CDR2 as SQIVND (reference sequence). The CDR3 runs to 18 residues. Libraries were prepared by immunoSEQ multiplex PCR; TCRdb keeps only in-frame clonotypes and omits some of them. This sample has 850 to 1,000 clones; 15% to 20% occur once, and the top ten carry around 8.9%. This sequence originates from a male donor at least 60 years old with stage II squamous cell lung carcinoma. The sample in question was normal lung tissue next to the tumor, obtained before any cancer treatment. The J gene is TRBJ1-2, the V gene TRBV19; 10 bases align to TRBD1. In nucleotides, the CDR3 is TGTGCCAGTAGTACGACGGCCCCGGGGGACAGGGGCGAGGATGGCTACACCTTC. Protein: CASSTTAPGDRGEDGYTF.